The rows below give T cell receptor beta chains drawn from one sample of a study of PD-1 blockade in classical Hodgkin lymphoma. Some clones are missing from TCRdb's copy, which holds only in-frame ones; the method was immunoSEQ multiplex PCR. Seen here are some 46,000 clones, around three quarters observed once, and the top ten hold approximately 21%. The sample consisted of peripheral blood mononuclear cells (PBMCs), taken before the second cycle of nivolumab. These receptors originate from a human donor with classical Hodgkin lymphoma. CDR3s include the opening cysteine and the closing phenylalanine or tryptophan. The D gene is left open where the match is weak. Size is omitted from some rows. Given values are once, few, many or a class for expanded clones.

d_call	clone_size	j_call	v_call	cdr3_aa	cdr3_nt
-	-	TRBJ2-3	TRBV7-2	CASSLSSNTDTQYF	TGTGCCAGCAGCTTATCGTCTAACACAGATACGCAGTATTTT
TRBD1	-	TRBJ1-5	TRBV5-1	CASSVTGANQPQHF	TGCGCCAGCAGCGTGACAGGGGCAAATCAGCCCCAGCATTTT
-	-	TRBJ2-3	TRBV7-9	CASSHGIPDSFHTDTQYF	TGTGCCAGCAGCCATGGCATACCAGACAGTTTCCACACAGATACGCAGTATTTT
-	many	TRBJ1-1	TRBV4-3	CASSQGGATEAFF	TGCGCCAGCAGCCAAGGGGGGGCCACTGAAGCTTTCTTT
-	-	TRBJ2-1	TRBV4-2	CASSRDRLEQFF	TGTGCCAGCAGCCGCGACCGACTGGAGCAGTTCTTC
-	-	TRBJ2-7	TRBV2	CASSEGGRGEPYEQYF	TGTGCCAGCAGTGAGGGAGGCAGGGGGGAACCCTACGAGCAGTACTTC
TRBD2	-	TRBJ2-5	TRBV27	CASSLAGFGETQYF	TGTGCCAGCAGTCTAGCGGGGTTCGGAGAGACCCAGTACTTC
-	-	TRBJ1-2	TRBV7-2	CASSLGALGGYGYTF	TGTGCCAGCAGCTTAGGGGCTCTGGGGGGCTATGGCTACACCTTC
-	few	TRBJ2-1	TRBV5-6	CASSSGVSYNEQFF	TGTGCCAGCAGCTCGGGGGTCTCCTACAATGAGCAGTTCTTC
-	few	TRBJ1-5	TRBV6-1	CASSDLPRDSNQPQHF	TGTGCCAGCAGTGACCTACCGAGGGATAGCAATCAGCCCCAGCATTTT
TRBD1	-	TRBJ1-2	TRBV27	CASSFSGTGGRGYTF	TGTGCCAGCAGTTTCTCCGGGACAGGGGGCAGAGGCTACACCTTC
TRBD2	once	TRBJ2-7	TRBV27	CASSFLRGSGGSYEQYF	TGTGCCAGCAGTTTCCTCCGTGGTAGCGGGGGCTCCTACGAGCAGTACTTC
TRBD1	many	TRBJ1-5	TRBV7-2	CASSLTDRGHQPQHF	TGTGCCAGCAGCTTAACAGACAGGGGACATCAGCCCCAGCATTTT
-	-	TRBJ1-1	TRBV7-8	CASSLDVGQDEAFF	TGTGCCAGCAGCTTAGATGTTGGGCAGGATGAAGCTTTCTTT